The next 9 T cell receptor beta chains were all read from a single sample in a study of tumor-infiltrating lymphocytes in primary liver carcinoma. Extraction of RNA together with DNA used 20-30 mg of unsorted bulk tissue. The researchers produced TCR beta cDNA from approximately 460 ng total RNA with a constant-region primer. Library construction for TCR beta comprised three nested multiplex PCR rounds performed with slightly modified ARM-PCR. The study ran its first two PCR rounds for approximately 11 cycles each, using TRBV1-TRBV30 forward primers and a C-beta reverse primer. TCRdb used MiXCR to reprocess the multiplex PCR reads, holding one entry per CDR3 protein. The sample has approximately 88,000 distinct CDR3 sequences; about 70% are singletons. Material for sequencing was tumor-adjacent normal liver tissue. The receptors derive from a man between 35 and 55 years old with primary liver carcinoma and hepatitis B virus infection.

Remarks on this clonotype: Germline and junction disagree at one end, which may indicate a read error. V and J are TRBV4-2 and TRBJ2-5; D gene uncertain. This CDR3 has 14 amino acids. Germline-derived CDR1 and CDR2 are LGHNA and YNFKEQ. The CDR3 loop reads CTSSPQAGEEIQYF. CDR3 nucleotides: TGTACCAGCAGCCCCCAGGCCGGAGAAGAGATCCAGTACTTC.

In this sample, this clonotype turned up a few times. The genes are TRBV7-9 and TRBJ1-3, with a weak D call TRBD1 (5 bases). V was clipped by 2 bases and J by 3 bases, with 11 bases between them. CDR3 size: 15 residues. Germline lookup yields CDR1 SEHNR and CDR2 FQNEAQ (reference sequence). As DNA, the CDR3 is TGTGCCAGCAGCTTATCAGGGTATCTTGGAAACACCATATATTTT. Its translation: CASSLSGYLGNTIYF. The whole variable domain, remainder taken from reference TRBV7-9 and TRBJ1-3, is DTGVSQNPRHKITKRGQNVTFRCDPISEHNRLYWYRQTLGQGPEFLTYFQNEAQLEKSRLLSDRFSAERPKGSFSTLEIQRTEQGDSAMYLCASSLSGYLGNTIYFGEGSWLTVV.

J is TRBJ2-2 and V is TRBV4-1; weak D call: TRBD2 (6 bases). The germline CDR1 and CDR2 sequences are MGHRA and YSYEKL. CDR3 length: 15 residues. The V end lost 3 bases, the J end lost 6 bases, and 14 bases lay between the germline ends. The CDR3 DNA follows: TGCGCCAGCAGCCAGGAAGCGGGCGACCCCGGGGAGCTGTTTTTT. Its protein product is CASSQEAGDPGELFF.

This sequence joins TRBV25-1 and TRBJ2-2; D call uncertain. The V gene lost 6 bases and the J gene lost 7 bases, with 12 bases spanning the gap. This CDR3 comprises 13 residues. Germline CDR1 MGHDK, CDR2 SYGVNS. CDR3 protein: CASSYRMSGELFF. The DNA of the CDR3 is TGTGCCAGCAGCTATAGAATGAGCGGGGAGCTGTTTTTT.

The chain employs TRBV11-2 and TRBJ2-3; D might be TRBD2 (5 bases). The CDR3 is made up of 16 amino acids. V was shortened by 4 bases and J by 12 bases, with 26 bases between the two germline ends. Germline V gene lookup returns CDR1 SGHAT and CDR2 FQNNGV. CDR3 in amino acids: CASSSGTLEVGGTQYF. As DNA, the CDR3 is TGTGCCAGCAGCTCGGGAACTTTGGAGGTTGGAGGTACACAGTATTTT.

A remark on this clonotype: A read error may be the cause here, since a much bigger clone is one base away. J is TRBJ2-5 and V is TRBV4-1, with a weak D call TRBD2 (5 bases). Germline V gives CDR1 MGHRA, CDR2 YSYEKL. The CDR3 runs 15 residues. As DNA, the CDR3 is TGCGTCAGCAGCCAAGCGGCAGGCCAGAGAGAGACCCAGTACTTC. Amino acids: CVSSQAAGQRETQYF.

Concerning this clonotype: The germline gene is not matched at one end of the junction; a read error may be the cause. The chain employs TRBV11-1 and TRBJ2-6; D ambiguous. In germline, CDR1 is SGHAT, CDR2 FQDESV (reference sequence). This CDR3 spans 14 amino acids. The CDR3 DNA follows: TGTGACAGCAGCTGGAACTCTGGGGCCAACGTCCTGACTTTC. Translating gives CDSSWNSGANVLTF.

Remarks on this clonotype: Germline and junction disagree at one end, which may indicate a read error. This chain's CDR3 is CASSTGAGELSF. In nucleotides, the CDR3 is TGTGCCAGCAGCACAGGGGCTGGGGAGCTGTCTTTT. The V gene is TRBV12-3 or TRBV12-4, the J gene TRBJ2-2; TRBD1 agrees at 7 bases. The length of the CDR3 is 12 residues.

This clonotype appeared a few times. A much larger clonotype is one base distant, so this may be a read error. The chain is built from TRBV6-5 and TRBJ2-1; D not resolved. This CDR3 is 12 amino acids long. Per the germline V gene, CDR1 is MNHEY and CDR2 is SVGAGI. CDR3 nucleotides: TGTGCCAGCGGTTACCCCGGCAATGAGCAGTTCTTC. Translating gives CASGYPGNEQFF.